These 2 T cell receptor beta chains originate from one sample sequenced in a study of blood T cell repertoires in COVID-19. Profiled with immunoSEQ multiplex PCR; TCRdb holds only in-frame clones, not every one. This table has 65,000 to 90,000 clones, 70% to 80% appearing once. Sequenced material: peripheral blood. The receptors were gathered from a man aged 60 to 69 with active or convalescent COVID-19.

The chain combines TRBV2 with TRBJ2-3; 8 nucleotides agree with TRBD2. Losses at the gene ends were 4 bases for V and 4 bases for J; bases not matched to a gene: 4. Germline V gene lookup returns CDR1 SNHLY and CDR2 FYNNEI. The length of the CDR3 is 14 residues. CDR3 protein: CASSAGGAADTQYF. The CDR3 bases are TGTGCCAGCAGTGCCGGGGGGGCAGCAGATACGCAGTATTTT.

This clone was detected once. The rearrangement uses TRBV2 and TRBJ1-4; the D gene is possibly TRBD1 (6 bases). In germline, CDR1 is SNHLY, CDR2 FYNNEI. The ends were cut back, 6 bases at V and 0 bases at J, with 11 bases in the middle. This CDR3 has 15 amino acids. This chain's CDR3 is CASSGNRATNEKLFF. The CDR3 DNA sequence: TGTGCCAGCAGCGGAAACAGGGCAACTAATGAAAAACTGTTTTTT.